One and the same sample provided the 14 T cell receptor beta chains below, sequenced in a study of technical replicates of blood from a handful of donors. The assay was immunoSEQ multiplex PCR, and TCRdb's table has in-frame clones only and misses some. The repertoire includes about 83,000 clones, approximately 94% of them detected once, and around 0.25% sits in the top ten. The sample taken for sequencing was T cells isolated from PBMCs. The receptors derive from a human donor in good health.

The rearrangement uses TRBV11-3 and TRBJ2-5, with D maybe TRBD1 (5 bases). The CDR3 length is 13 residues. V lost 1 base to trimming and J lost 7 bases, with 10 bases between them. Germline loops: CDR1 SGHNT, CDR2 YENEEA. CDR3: CASSLGREGTQYF. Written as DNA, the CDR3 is TGTGCCAGCAGCTTAGGCAGGGAAGGGACCCAGTACTTC.

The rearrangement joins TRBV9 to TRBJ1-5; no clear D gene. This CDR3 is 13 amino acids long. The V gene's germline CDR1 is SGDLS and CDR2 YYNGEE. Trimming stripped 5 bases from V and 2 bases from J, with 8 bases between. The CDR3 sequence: CASRHRGNQPQHF. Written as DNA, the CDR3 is TGTGCCAGCAGGCACAGAGGCAATCAGCCCCAGCATTTT.

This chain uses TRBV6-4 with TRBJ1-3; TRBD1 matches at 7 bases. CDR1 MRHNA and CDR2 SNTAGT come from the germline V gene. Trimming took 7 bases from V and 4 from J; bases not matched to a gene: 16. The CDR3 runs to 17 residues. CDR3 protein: CASKVSRGAQAGNTIYF. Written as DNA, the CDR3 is TGTGCCAGCAAAGTTTCCAGGGGGGCGCAAGCCGGAAACACCATATATTTT.

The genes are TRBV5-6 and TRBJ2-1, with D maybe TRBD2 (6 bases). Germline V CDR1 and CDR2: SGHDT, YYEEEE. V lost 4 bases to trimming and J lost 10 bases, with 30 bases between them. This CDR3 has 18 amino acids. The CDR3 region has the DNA TGTGCCAGCAGCACCCGGTTTGTGCGGGACGAGCAAGGGAGGGAGCAGTTCTTC. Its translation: CASSTRFVRDEQGREQFF. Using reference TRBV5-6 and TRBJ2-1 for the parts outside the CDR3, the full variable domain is DAGVTQSPTHLIKTRGQQVTLRCSPKSGHDTVSWYQQALGQGPQFIFQYYEEEERQRGNFPDRFSGHQFPNYSSELNVNALLLGDSALYLCASSTRFVRDEQGREQFFGPGTRLTVL.

CDR3 residues: CASSFDRRGAFF. The CDR3 region has the DNA TGTGCCAGCAGCTTCGACAGAAGAGGAGCTTTCTTT. The chain recombines TRBV11-2 with TRBJ1-1; the D gene is possibly TRBD1 (5 bases). CDR3 length equals 12 residues. V lost 3 bases and J lost 10, with 12 bases in between. CDR1 and CDR2 (germline): SGHAT, FQNNGV. Full variable domain (missing parts from reference TRBV11-2 and TRBJ1-1): EAGVAQSPRYKIIEKRQSVAFWCNPISGHATLYWYQQILGQGPKLLIQFQNNGVVDDSQLPKDRFSAERLKGVDSTLKIQPAKLEDSAVYLCASSFDRRGAFFGQGTRLTVV.

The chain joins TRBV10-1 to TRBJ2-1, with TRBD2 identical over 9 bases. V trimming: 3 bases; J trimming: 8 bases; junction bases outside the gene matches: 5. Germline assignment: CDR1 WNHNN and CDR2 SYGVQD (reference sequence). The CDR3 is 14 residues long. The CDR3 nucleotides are TGCGCCAGCAGTGACCCCGTAGCGGGAGATGAGCAGTTCTTC. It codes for CASSDPVAGDEQFF.

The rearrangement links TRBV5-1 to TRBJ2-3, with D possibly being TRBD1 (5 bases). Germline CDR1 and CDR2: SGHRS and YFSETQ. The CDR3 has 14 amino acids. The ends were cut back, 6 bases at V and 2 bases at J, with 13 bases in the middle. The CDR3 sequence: CASTPGGATDTQYF. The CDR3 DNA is TGCGCCAGCACCCCCGGTGGGGCCACAGATACGCAGTATTTT.

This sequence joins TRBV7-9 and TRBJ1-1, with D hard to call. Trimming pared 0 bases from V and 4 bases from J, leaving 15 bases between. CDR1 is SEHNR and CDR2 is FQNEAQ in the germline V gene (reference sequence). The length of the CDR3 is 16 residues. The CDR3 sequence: CASSLAERAGGTEAFF. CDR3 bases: TGTGCCAGCAGCTTAGCGGAGCGGGCAGGCGGCACTGAAGCTTTCTTT.

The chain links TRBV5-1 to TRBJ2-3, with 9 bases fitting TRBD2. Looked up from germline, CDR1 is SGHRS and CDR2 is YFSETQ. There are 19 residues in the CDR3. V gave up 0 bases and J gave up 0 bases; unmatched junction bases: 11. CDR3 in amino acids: CASSLAAGGPGPSTDTQYF. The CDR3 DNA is TGCGCCAGCAGCTTGGCGGCGGGGGGGCCAGGACCTAGCACAGATACGCAGTATTTT. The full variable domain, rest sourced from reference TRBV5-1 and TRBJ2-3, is KAGVTQTPRYLIKTRGQQVTLSCSPISGHRSVSWYQQTPGQGLQFLFEYFSETQRNKGNFPGRFSGRQFSNSRSEMNVSTLELGDSALYLCASSLAAGGPGPSTDTQYFGPGTRLTVL.

The CDR3 DNA follows: TGTGCCAGCAGCTTGGGACTGATCTCCTACGAGCAGTACTTC. Translating it yields CASSLGLISYEQYF. The chain links TRBV5-5 to TRBJ2-7; D gene unclear. The CDR3 extends over 14 amino acids. Trimming removed 0 bases from V and 0 bases from J, with 7 bases in between. Germline V gene lookup returns CDR1 SGHKS and CDR2 YYEKEE (reference sequence). The full variable domain, rest sourced from reference TRBV5-5 and TRBJ2-7, is DAGVTQSPTHLIKTRGQQVTLRCSPISGHKSVSWYQQVLGQGPQFIFQYYEKEERGRGNFPDRFSARQFPNYSSELNVNALLLGDSALYLCASSLGLISYEQYFGPGTRLTVT.

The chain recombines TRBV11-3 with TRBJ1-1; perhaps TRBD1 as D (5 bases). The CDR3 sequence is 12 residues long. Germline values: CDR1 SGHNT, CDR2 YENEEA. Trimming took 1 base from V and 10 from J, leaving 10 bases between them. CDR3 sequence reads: CASSLVRGGAFF. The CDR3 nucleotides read TGTGCCAGCAGCTTAGTGCGGGGGGGAGCTTTCTTT.

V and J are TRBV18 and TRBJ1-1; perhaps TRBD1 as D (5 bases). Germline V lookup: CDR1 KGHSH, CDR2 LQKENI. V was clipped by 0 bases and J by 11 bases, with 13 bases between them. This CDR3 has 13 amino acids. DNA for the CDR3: TGTGCCAGCTCACCACCAGGGGCCCCAGGGGCTTTCTTT. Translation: CASSPPGAPGAFF.

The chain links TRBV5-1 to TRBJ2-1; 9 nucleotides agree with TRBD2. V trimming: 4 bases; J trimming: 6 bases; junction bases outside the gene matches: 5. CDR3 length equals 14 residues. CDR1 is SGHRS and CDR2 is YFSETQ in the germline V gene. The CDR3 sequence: CASSIAGESNEQFF. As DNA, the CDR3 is TGCGCCAGCAGCATAGCGGGAGAGTCCAATGAGCAGTTCTTC.

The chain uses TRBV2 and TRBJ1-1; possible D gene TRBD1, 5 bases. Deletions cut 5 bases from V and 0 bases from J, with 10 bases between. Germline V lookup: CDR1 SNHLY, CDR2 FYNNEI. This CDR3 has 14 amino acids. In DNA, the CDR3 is TGTGCCAGCAGTTTGGGACTCCTGAACACTGAAGCTTTCTTT. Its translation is CASSLGLLNTEAFF.